One T cell receptor beta chain is described in this entry. This sample was taken from a study of blood T cell repertoires in COVID-19. TCRdb's copy holds only in-frame clones and misses some; the assay was immunoSEQ multiplex PCR. Here the sample spans roughly 120,000 clones, approximately 82% being singletons. This CDR3 is 19 amino acids long. V lost 5 bases to trimming and J lost 0 bases; unmatched junction nucleotides: 18. In germline, CDR1 is SGHTA, CDR2 FQGNSA. The source of this sequence is a woman older than 75 with active or convalescent COVID-19. J is TRBJ1-1 and V is TRBV7-2; 7 bases match TRBD1. The sample was peripheral blood. For the CDR3, the DNA is TGTGCCAGCAGCCTATACACGCCCGGGACAGTTCCCTTGAACACTGAAGCTTTCTTT. Translating gives CASSLYTPGTVPLNTEAFF. The complete variable domain, with remaining parts taken from reference TRBV7-2 and TRBJ1-1, reads GAGVSQSPSNKVTEKGKDVELRCDPISGHTALYWYRQSLGQGLEFLIYFQGNSAPDKSGLPSDRFSAERTGGSVSTLTIQRTQQEDSAVYLCASSLYTPGTVPLNTEAFFGQGTRLTVV.